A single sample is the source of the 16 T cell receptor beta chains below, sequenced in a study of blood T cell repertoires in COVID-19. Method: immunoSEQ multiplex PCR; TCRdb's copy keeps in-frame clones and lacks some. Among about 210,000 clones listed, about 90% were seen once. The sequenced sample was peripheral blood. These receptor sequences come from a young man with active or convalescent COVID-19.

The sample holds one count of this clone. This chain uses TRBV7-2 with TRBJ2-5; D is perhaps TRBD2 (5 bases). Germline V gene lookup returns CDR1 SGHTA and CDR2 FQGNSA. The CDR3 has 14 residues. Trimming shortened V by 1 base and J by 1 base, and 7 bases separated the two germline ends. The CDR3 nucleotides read TGTGCCAGCAGCTTAGGCGGACTCCAAGAGACCCAGTACTTC. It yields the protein CASSLGGLQETQYF.

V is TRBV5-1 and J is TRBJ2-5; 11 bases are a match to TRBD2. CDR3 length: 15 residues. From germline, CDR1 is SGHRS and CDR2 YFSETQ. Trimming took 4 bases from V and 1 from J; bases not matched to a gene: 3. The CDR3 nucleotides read TGCGCCAGCAGCCAGGGACTAGCGGTCCAAGAGACCCAGTACTTC. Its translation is CASSQGLAVQETQYF.

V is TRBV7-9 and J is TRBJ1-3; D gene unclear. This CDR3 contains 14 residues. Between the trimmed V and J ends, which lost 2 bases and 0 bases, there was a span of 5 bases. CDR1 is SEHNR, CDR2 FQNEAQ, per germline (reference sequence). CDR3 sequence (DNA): TGTGCCAGCAGCTTAATAGACTCTGGAAACACCATATATTTT. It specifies CASSLIDSGNTIYF.

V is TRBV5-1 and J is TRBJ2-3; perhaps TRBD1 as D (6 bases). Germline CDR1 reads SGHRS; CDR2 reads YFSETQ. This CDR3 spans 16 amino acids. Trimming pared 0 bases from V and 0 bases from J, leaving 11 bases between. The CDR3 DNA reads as TGCGCCAGCAGCTTGGTCGGGGACACCAGCACAGATACGCAGTATTTT. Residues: CASSLVGDTSTDTQYF.

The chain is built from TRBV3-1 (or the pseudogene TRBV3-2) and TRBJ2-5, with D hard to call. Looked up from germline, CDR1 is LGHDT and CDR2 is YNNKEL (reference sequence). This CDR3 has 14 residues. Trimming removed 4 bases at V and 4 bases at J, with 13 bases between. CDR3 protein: CASSRVWLGETQYF. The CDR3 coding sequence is TGTGCCAGCAGCCGGGTTTGGCTAGGAGAGACCCAGTACTTC.

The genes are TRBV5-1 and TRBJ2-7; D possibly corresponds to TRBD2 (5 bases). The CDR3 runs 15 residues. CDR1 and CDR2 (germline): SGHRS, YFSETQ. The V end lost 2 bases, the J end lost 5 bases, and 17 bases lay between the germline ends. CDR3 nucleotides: TGCGCCAGCAGCTTAGCGGACCCCACGGGCGACGAGCAGTACTTC. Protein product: CASSLADPTGDEQYF.

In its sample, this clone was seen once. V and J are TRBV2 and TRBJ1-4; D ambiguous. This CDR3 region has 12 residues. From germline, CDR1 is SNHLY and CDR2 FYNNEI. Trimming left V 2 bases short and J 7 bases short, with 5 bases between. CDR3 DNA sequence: TGTGCCAGCAGTGAATTGGCTGAAAAACTGTTTTTT. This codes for CASSELAEKLFF.

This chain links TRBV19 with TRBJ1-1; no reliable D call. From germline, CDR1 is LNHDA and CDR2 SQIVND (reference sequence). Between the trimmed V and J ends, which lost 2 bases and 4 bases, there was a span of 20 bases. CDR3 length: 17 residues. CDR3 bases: TGTGCCAGTAGTATAATGGGCCTTGTTTCGGCGGGCACTGAAGCTTTCTTT. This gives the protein CASSIMGLVSAGTEAFF.

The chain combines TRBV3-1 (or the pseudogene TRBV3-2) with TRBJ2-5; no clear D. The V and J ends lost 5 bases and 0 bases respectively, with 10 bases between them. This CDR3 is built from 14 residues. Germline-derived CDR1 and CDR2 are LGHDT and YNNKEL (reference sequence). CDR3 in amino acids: CASSAEKYQETQYF. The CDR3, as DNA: TGTGCCAGCAGCGCTGAGAAGTACCAAGAGACCCAGTACTTC.

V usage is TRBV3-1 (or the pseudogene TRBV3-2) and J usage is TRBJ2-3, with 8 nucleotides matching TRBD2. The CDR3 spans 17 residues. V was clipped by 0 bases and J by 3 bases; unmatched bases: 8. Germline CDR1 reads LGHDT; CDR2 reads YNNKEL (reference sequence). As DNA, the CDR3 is TGTGCCAGCAGCCAAGAGGCCAGCGGGGGAGTGACAGATACGCAGTATTTT. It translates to CASSQEASGGVTDTQYF.

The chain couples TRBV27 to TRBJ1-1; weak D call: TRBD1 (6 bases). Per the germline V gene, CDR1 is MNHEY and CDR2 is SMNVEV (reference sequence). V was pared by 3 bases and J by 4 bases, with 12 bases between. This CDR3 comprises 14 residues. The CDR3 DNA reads TGTGCCAGCAGTTTCGGAACAGGGTTCACTGAAGCTTTCTTT. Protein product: CASSFGTGFTEAFF.

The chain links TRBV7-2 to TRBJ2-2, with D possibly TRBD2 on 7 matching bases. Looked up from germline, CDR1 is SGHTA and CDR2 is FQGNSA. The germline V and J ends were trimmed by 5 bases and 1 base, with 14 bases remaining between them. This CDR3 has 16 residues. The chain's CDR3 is CASSPRGGGNTGELFF. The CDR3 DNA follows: TGTGCCAGCAGCCCCCGGGGAGGGGGGAACACCGGGGAGCTGTTTTTT.

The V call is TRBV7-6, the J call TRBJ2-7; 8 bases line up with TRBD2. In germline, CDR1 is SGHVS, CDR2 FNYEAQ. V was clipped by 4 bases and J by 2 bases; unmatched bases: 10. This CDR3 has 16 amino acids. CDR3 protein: CASSSRHGGGAYEQYF. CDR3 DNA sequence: TGTGCCAGCAGCTCCCGACACGGGGGGGGAGCCTACGAGCAGTACTTC.

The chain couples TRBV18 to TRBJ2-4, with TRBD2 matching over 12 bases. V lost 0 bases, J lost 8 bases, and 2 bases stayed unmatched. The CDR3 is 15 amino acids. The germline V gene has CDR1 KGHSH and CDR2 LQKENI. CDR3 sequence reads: CASSPPASGRDIQYF. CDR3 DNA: TGTGCCAGCTCACCACCAGCTAGCGGGAGGGACATTCAGTACTTC.

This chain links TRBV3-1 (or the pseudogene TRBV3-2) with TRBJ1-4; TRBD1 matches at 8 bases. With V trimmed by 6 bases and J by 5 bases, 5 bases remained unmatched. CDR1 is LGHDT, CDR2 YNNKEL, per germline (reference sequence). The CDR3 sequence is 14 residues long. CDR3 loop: CASRRTGLNEKLFF. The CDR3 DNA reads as TGTGCCAGCAGACGGACAGGGTTAAATGAAAAACTGTTTTTT.

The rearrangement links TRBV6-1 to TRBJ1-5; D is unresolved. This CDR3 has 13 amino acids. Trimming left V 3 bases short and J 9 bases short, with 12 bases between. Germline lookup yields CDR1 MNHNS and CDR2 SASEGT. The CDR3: CASSEAGVRPQHF. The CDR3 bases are TGTGCCAGCAGTGAGGCAGGCGTGCGGCCCCAGCATTTT.